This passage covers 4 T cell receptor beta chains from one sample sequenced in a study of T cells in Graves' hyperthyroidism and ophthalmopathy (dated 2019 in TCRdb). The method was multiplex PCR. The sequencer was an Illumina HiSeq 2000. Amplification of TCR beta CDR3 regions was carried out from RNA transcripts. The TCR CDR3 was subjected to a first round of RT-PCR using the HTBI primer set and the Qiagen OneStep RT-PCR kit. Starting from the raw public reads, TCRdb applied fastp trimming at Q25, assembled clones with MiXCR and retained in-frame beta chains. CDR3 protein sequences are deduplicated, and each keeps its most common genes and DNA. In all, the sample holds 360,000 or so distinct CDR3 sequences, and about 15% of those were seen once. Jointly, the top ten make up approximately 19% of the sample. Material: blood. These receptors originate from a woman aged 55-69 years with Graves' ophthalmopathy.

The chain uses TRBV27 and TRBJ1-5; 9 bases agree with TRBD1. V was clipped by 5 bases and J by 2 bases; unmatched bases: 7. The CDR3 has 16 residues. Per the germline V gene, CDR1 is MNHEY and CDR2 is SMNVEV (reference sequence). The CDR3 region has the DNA TGTGCCAGCAGTCTCCTGACAGGGGGACGCAATCAGCCCCAGCATTTT. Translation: CASSLLTGGRNQPQHF.

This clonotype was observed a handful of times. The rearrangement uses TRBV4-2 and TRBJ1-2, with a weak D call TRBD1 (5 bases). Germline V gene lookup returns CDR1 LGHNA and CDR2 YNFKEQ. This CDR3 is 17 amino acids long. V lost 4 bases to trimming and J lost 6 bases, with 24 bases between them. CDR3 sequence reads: CASSLGPVAREENGYTF. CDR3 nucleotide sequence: TGTGCCAGCAGCCTAGGCCCAGTGGCCAGGGAGGAGAATGGCTACACCTTC.

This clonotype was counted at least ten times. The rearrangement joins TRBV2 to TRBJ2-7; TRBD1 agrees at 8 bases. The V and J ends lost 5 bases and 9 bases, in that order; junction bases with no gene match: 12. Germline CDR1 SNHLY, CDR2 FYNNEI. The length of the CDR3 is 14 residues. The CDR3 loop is CASSSGQGLRRQYF. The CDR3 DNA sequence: TGTGCCAGCAGTTCCGGACAGGGCCTACGACGGCAGTACTTC.

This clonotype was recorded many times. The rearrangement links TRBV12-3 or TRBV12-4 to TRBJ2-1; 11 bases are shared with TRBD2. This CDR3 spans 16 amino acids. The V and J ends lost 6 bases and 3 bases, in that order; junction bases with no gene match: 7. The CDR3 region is CASRPLAGGGYNEQFF. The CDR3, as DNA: TGTGCCAGCAGACCGCTAGCGGGAGGTGGCTACAATGAGCAGTTCTTC.